This passage covers 18 T cell receptor beta chains from one sample sequenced in a study of response to subunit inactivated influenza vaccine. A single record per CDR3 protein comes from TCRdb applying MiXCR to the RT-PCR reads. Here the sample spans roughly 790,000 distinct CDR3 sequences, 21% being singletons. The sequencing here drew on PBMCs from blood, taken roughly 5 days after vaccination. Receptor source: a man aged 45 to 65 who received an inactivated influenza vaccine.

This clonotype has a handful of counts. The J gene is TRBJ2-4, the V gene TRBV12-3 or TRBV12-4, with unresolved D. V lost 6 bases to trimming and J lost 8 bases, with 14 bases between them. The CDR3 runs 13 residues. This CDR3 reads CASSKDRWDIQYF. The CDR3 DNA reads TGTGCCAGCAGCAAGGACCGCTGGGACATTCAGTACTTC.

This chain uses TRBV29-1 with TRBJ2-3, with unresolved D. Trimming took 7 bases from V and 0 from J, leaving 11 bases between them. The CDR3 loop spans 13 amino acids. Germline assignment: CDR1 SQVTM and CDR2 ANQGSEA. The CDR3 here is CSGSRSSTDTQYF. The CDR3 DNA sequence: TGCAGCGGCTCCCGTTCTAGCACAGATACGCAGTATTTT.

This clonotype was detected a few times. The genes are TRBV20-1 and TRBJ2-4; 7 bases agree with TRBD2. J was trimmed by 8 bases and V by 5 bases; bases with no gene match: 6. The CDR3 runs 12 residues. Germline assignment: CDR1 DFQATT and CDR2 SNEGSKA (reference sequence). The CDR3 DNA follows: TGCAGTGCTGGGGGGGACGACGACATTCAGTACTTC. Translated, it gives CSAGGDDDIQYF.

This clonotype came up a few times. The CDR3 coding sequence is TGTGCCATCACCGAGAGACAAAACACCGGGGAGCTGTTTTTT. Amino acid sequence: CAITERQNTGELFF. V gene TRBV10-3 combines with J gene TRBJ2-2; the D is unclear. The CDR3 covers 14 residues. The germline CDR1 and CDR2 sequences are ENHRY and SYGVKD. Trimming removed 7 bases from V and 2 bases from J, with 11 bases in between.

The chain links TRBV11-3 to TRBJ2-1; no firm D call. Germline V gene data show CDR1 as SGHNT and CDR2 as YENEEA. The CDR3 contains 12 residues. V lost 5 bases and J lost 10, with 12 bases in between. CDR3 region: CASSQTKEEQFF. Written as DNA, the CDR3 is TGTGCCAGCAGCCAAACCAAAGAGGAGCAGTTCTTC.

This clonotype was seen more than once but under ten times. The chain employs TRBV5-5 and TRBJ2-7; 9 bases line up with TRBD1. Germline trimming cut 0 bases from V and 6 bases from J; bases unmatched to any gene: 10. This CDR3 has 16 amino acids. Germline loops: CDR1 SGHKS, CDR2 YYEKEE (reference sequence). The CDR3 DNA reads TGTGCCAGCAGCTTGGCCCGAACAGGGGGCCTCGGCGAGCAGTACTTC. This translates into CASSLARTGGLGEQYF.

This chain links TRBV30 with TRBJ1-1; D ambiguous. V shed 0 bases and J shed 10 bases, with 9 bases lying between them. From germline, CDR1 is GTSNPN and CDR2 SVGIG (reference sequence). CDR3 length equals 11 residues. This chain's CDR3 is CAWSVTLGAFF. Written as DNA, the CDR3 is TGTGCCTGGAGTGTAACTCTAGGAGCTTTCTTT.

CDR3 DNA sequence: TGCAGTGCTAGTACTACCGGGACAGGGACCTATAGCAATCAGCCCCAGCATTTT. Its protein is CSASTTGTGTYSNQPQHF. The chain has TRBV20-1 and TRBJ1-5; TRBD1 matches 9 bases. In germline, CDR1 is DFQATT, CDR2 SNEGSKA (reference sequence). This CDR3 has 18 residues. Trimming removed 3 bases from V and 0 bases from J; junction bases left unmatched: 12.

The chain couples TRBV3-1 to TRBJ2-4; D possibly corresponds to TRBD2 (5 bases). This CDR3 is 18 amino acids long. Trimming cost V 1 base and J 3 bases, with 19 bases left between them. Germline-derived CDR1 and CDR2 are LGHDT and YNNKEL (reference sequence). The CDR3 bases are TGTGCCAGCAGCCAAGTAGGAGAGTGGGAGATGAGCAAAAACATTCAGTACTTC. This codes for CASSQVGEWEMSKNIQYF. Variable domain in full (rest from reference TRBV3-1 and TRBJ2-4): DTAVSQTPKYLVTQMGNDKSIKCEQNLGHDTMYWYKQDSKKFLKIMFSYNNKELIINETVPNRFSPKSPDKAHLNLHINSLELGDSAVYFCASSQVGEWEMSKNIQYFGAGTRLSVL.

This clonotype showed up just a few times. V is TRBV20-1 and J is TRBJ1-2; 8 positions agree with TRBD1. V dropped 6 bases and J dropped 6; count of bases not matched to a gene: 15. Germline V lookup: CDR1 DFQATT, CDR2 SNEGSKA (reference sequence). The CDR3 runs to 15 residues. The CDR3 nucleotides are TGCAGTGCGACGGACGACTTGGGACAGGTGAATGGCTACACCTTC. It is translated as CSATDDLGQVNGYTF.

The table lists this clonotype with a few counts. The conserved closing phenylalanine or tryptophan is absent in this CDR3, likely reflecting a read error. It is unclear where the CDR3 begins or ends on the DNA, so no DNA is shown, and the CDR3 is as TCRdb lists it. The rearrangement links TRBV6-4 to TRBJ1-2; TRBD1 is the table's D call, not checked against the DNA. The CDR3 is made up of 11 amino acids, end residues included. CDR1 and CDR2 from the germline V gene are MRHNA and SNTAGT. CDR3 protein: CATAGQGGLMA.

The rearrangement joins TRBV11-2 to TRBJ1-2, with D maybe TRBD1 (5 bases). V shed 3 bases and J shed 3 bases, with 14 bases lying between them. Germline-derived CDR1 and CDR2 are SGHAT and FQNNGV. The CDR3 totals 15 residues. The DNA for the CDR3 is TGTGCCAGCAGCTTGGGGAGGGGTGTGGACTATGGCTACACCTTC. Its protein is CASSLGRGVDYGYTF.

In this sample, this clonotype turned up a few times. J is TRBJ2-1 and V is TRBV7-3, with 7 positions matching TRBD2. The CDR3 sequence is 16 residues long. The ends lost 6 bases at V and 6 bases at J; junction bases unmatched: 14. The germline CDR1 and CDR2 sequences are SGHTA and FQGTGA. This CDR3 is CASRAQGGRSVNEQFF. The CDR3, as DNA: TGTGCCAGCAGGGCTCAGGGCGGGAGATCGGTCAATGAGCAGTTCTTC.

This clonotype occurred many times. V is TRBV12-3 or TRBV12-4 and J is TRBJ1-6, with 12 bases identical to TRBD1. V lost 3 bases and J lost 9; bases outside the gene matches: 3. The CDR3 loop spans 15 amino acids. CDR3 DNA: TGTGCCAGCAGTTTTAGGGGACAGGGGGCTTCACCCCTCCACTTT. Translated: CASSFRGQGASPLHF.

In this sample, this clonotype turned up a few times. The chain links TRBV7-9 to TRBJ2-4; TRBD2 aligns across 7 bases. The CDR3 consists of 13 residues. V lost 5 bases, J lost 6 bases, and 4 bases stayed unmatched. From germline, CDR1 is SEHNR and CDR2 FQNEAQ (reference sequence). DNA of the CDR3: TGTGCCAGCAGCCCCAGGGAGGGAAACATTCAGTACTTC. It codes for CASSPREGNIQYF.

This clonotype was recorded a few times. V and J are TRBV7-9 and TRBJ2-1; 7 bases align to TRBD2. The V and J ends lost 5 bases and 6 bases, in that order; junction bases with no gene match: 10. The CDR3 extends over 15 amino acids. CDR1 and CDR2 from the germline V gene are SEHNR and FQNEAQ (reference sequence). CDR3 in DNA: TGTGCCAGCAGCCCAGGTGGGGCTAGCGGCAATGAGCAGTTCTTC. Its translation is CASSPGGASGNEQFF. Complete variable domain (other parts from reference TRBV7-9 and TRBJ2-1): DTGVSQNPRHKITKRGQNVTFRCDPISEHNRLYWYRQTLGQGPEFLTYFQNEAQLEKSRLLSDRFSAERPKGSFSTLEIQRTEQGDSAMYLCASSPGGASGNEQFFGPGTRLTVL.

J is TRBJ2-3 and V is TRBV5-1; the D gene is possibly TRBD1 (6 bases). This CDR3 has 13 residues. Looked up from germline, CDR1 is SGHRS and CDR2 is YFSETQ. V lost 4 bases and J lost 6, with 12 bases in between. The CDR3 coding sequence is TGCGCCAGCAGCGCGACAGGTCCGGATACGCAGTATTTT. It encodes CASSATGPDTQYF.

The chain combines TRBV6-2 or TRBV6-3 with TRBJ1-1, with 7 bases aligning to TRBD1. V lost 4 bases to trimming and J lost 7 bases; unmatched junction nucleotides: 12. CDR1 and CDR2 (germline): MNHEY, SVGEGT. This CDR3 has 15 amino acids. CDR3 nucleotide sequence: TGTGCCAGCAGTTTGGACAGGCCGGCTTACGGTGAAGCTTTCTTT. As protein: CASSLDRPAYGEAFF.